This T cell receptor (beta chain) was captured in a study of PD-L1 blockade in urothelial cancer (dated by TCRdb to about 2017). Turning to the overall study: All patients started therapy around 2014 and received atezolizumab 1,200 mg intravenously every 3 weeks. About 85% of the roughly 30 patients were males with bladder-origin urothelial cancer, and about 65% of the 29 reported a prior smoking history. Patients had an ECOG performance status of 0 or 1 and had received between 0 and 3 prior chemotherapy regimens. Blood samples were analyzed at two time points: 3 weeks after treatment start (second dose) and 6 weeks after treatment start. Blood samples gave median yields of around 150,000 T cells and approximately 80,000 unique TCRs, along with a median clonality of about 0.084. The study was an exploratory multi-omic analysis of somatic, immune and clinical correlates of response to PD-L1 blockade with atezolizumab in urothelial cancer. Pretreatment tumor samples, along with matched peripheral blood collected serially before and after atezolizumab treatment, underwent TCR sequencing. Durable clinical benefit meant progression-free survival longer than 6 months, and TCR features were also tested against progression-free and overall survival. In the same patients, pretreatment tumors underwent whole exome sequencing and RNA sequencing in addition to TCR sequencing. Some ten patients reached durable clinical benefit, while around 19 patients did not. Twenty-nine patients had pretreatment blood TCR-seq, around 24 had at least one posttreatment blood collection, and around 24 had tumor TCR-seq. Results and caveats for the whole study, not just this receptor: Improved progression-free and overall survival was found to be associated with pretreatment peripheral blood TCR clonality below the median. Because the sample size was small (n ≈ 28) and many of the analyses were exploratory, the results are meant to be hypothesis-generating. Among patients with durable benefit, tumor-associated TCR clones showed greater expansion in peripheral blood 3 weeks after treatment started (n of about 21, p = 0.022).

Each PCR received spiked-in synthetic TCR analog templates so that absolute template abundance could be estimated from read counts. The immunoSEQ assay was used to amplify TCRbeta CDR3 regions from genomic DNA with bias-controlled V and J gene primers. Rearranged TCRbeta segments were sequenced at approximately 20X coverage. As for the original processing: Sequencing errors were corrected by clustering and CDR3s were annotated against IMGT to assign V, D and J genes. Only productive TCRbeta rearrangements were used in downstream analyses, excluding out-of-frame or stop-codon sequences. Clonality was computed as one minus Shannon entropy normalized by the log of the number of unique productive sequences. Clones differing between time points or between blood and tumor were identified by Fisher's exact test with Benjamini-Hochberg correction at adjusted p below 0.01. Sourced from immuneACCESS, this table was stored by TCRdb with only in-frame sequences that have V and J called. A share of the clones is absent; for the studies checked, an unresolved V gene accounts for under half, and the remainder has no known explanation. V, J and clone size are taken as reported in that table, and D and trimming were inferred from the DNA itself. The sample yields some 120,000 clones; 85% to 95% were counted once. The ten largest clones take up 3% to 4.5% of the sample.

Unmatched junction bases come to 4, with V trimmed by 8 bases and J by 4 bases. Spanning cysteine to phenylalanine, the CDR3 consists of 13 amino acids. Only CDR3 DNA is held: 39 bases, read in frame from base 1. The germline V gene encodes CDR1 SNHLY and CDR2 FYNNEI. This clone has a single count. Its antigen has not been determined. No qualities accompany the bases; no much larger clone lies one base away. The time point label of this sample denotes: peripheral blood 6 weeks after treatment start. The cohort comprised roughly 30 patients with locally advanced or metastatic urothelial carcinoma treated at Memorial Sloan Kettering on a trial protocol. Peripheral blood mononuclear cells were collected pretreatment and during treatment, at between 1 and 8 total time points per patient. The Qiagen DNeasy Blood extraction kit was used to purify genomic DNA from total PBMCs and tumor samples. PBMCs were collected pretreatment and during treatment and were isolated and stored as previously described.

The source was PBMCs, collected around atezolizumab (anti-PD-L1) treatment. The source of this sequence is a man aged 60 to 69 with urothelial cancer. The rearrangement combines TRBV2 with TRBJ1-5; 8 bases in between match TRBD1. The CDR3 amino acid sequence is: CASCRDRNQPQHF. The bases are TGTGCCAGCTGCCGGGACAGGAATCAGCCCCAGCATTTT.